These 13 T cell receptor beta chains came from one sample sequenced in a study of T cells in Graves' hyperthyroidism and ophthalmopathy. Template material for amplifying TCR beta CDR3 regions consisted of RNA transcripts. The TCR CDR3 first-round RT-PCR relied on the HTBI primer set. In TCRdb, the multiplex PCR reads were re-called with MiXCR into one record per CDR3 protein. Found here are a few hundred thousand distinct CDR3 sequences, about a fifth of them singletons; the top ten hold 3.7%. Sequencing was carried out using blood. These receptors were obtained from a woman younger than 35 with Graves' hyperthyroidism.

The chain links TRBV9 to TRBJ2-2; TRBD2 matches 12 bases. Per germline, CDR1 SGDLS and CDR2 YYNGEE. Trimming at V came to 3 bases and at J to 0 bases, leaving 6 bases not matched to a gene. There are 18 residues in the CDR3. In DNA form, the CDR3 reads TGTGCCAGCAGCGGACCGGGACTAGCGGGTTCGAACACCGGGGAGCTGTTTTTT. It codes for CASSGPGLAGSNTGELFF.

This clonotype was recorded many times. This chain connects TRBV15 to TRBJ1-2, with a tentative D call TRBD1 (6 bases). The CDR3 totals 14 residues. Per the germline V gene, CDR1 is LNHNV and CDR2 is YYDKDF (reference sequence). Trimming shortened V by 1 base and J by 5 bases, and 11 bases separated the two germline ends. CDR3 sequence (DNA): TGTGCCACCAGCAGAGGGGGACAATGGTATGGCTACACCTTC. Its translation: CATSRGGQWYGYTF.

This clonotype was recorded many times. The chain's CDR3 is CSAGTSGGVSYEQYF. In nucleotides, the CDR3 is TGCAGTGCTGGGACTAGCGGGGGGGTTTCCTACGAGCAGTACTTC. The rearrangement joins TRBV20-1 to TRBJ2-7, with TRBD2 matching over 16 bases. The ends lost 5 bases at V and 1 base at J; junction bases unmatched: 2. The length of the CDR3 is 15 residues. The V gene's germline CDR1 is DFQATT and CDR2 SNEGSKA (reference sequence).

This clonotype was seen at least ten times. The chain joins TRBV20-1 to TRBJ2-2, with 7 bases lining up with TRBD1. Germline lookup yields CDR1 DFQATT and CDR2 SNEGSKA (reference sequence). With V trimmed by 3 bases and J by 6 bases, 4 bases remained unmatched. The length of the CDR3 is 13 residues. CDR3 in amino acids: CSARSTGPGELFF. For the CDR3, the DNA is TGCAGTGCTAGGTCGACAGGGCCCGGGGAGCTGTTTTTT.

At least ten counts were recorded for this clonotype. This chain joins TRBV20-1 and TRBJ1-1, with D unclear. This CDR3 region has 16 residues. CDR1 is DFQATT and CDR2 is SNEGSKA in the germline V gene (reference sequence). The V and J ends lost 2 bases and 1 base respectively, with 17 bases between them. The CDR3 nucleotides are TGCAGTGCTAGATATACTTTAGGACGGGAGAACACTGAAGCTTTCTTT. This sequence encodes CSARYTLGRENTEAFF.

This clonotype showed up many times. This rearrangement joins TRBV30 to TRBJ2-7; maybe TRBD2 (5 bases). Germline V gives CDR1 GTSNPN, CDR2 SVGIG (reference sequence). Trimming took 0 bases from V and 7 from J, leaving 16 bases between them. This CDR3 spans 14 amino acids. The CDR3 spells CAWSVQSGALEQYF. For the CDR3, the DNA is TGTGCCTGGAGTGTACAAAGCGGTGCCCTGGAGCAGTACTTC.

The table lists this clonotype with many counts. CDR3 DNA sequence: TGTGCCAGCAGCATAAGGACTACCCGGGGGGAGACCCAGTACTTC. This translates into CASSIRTTRGETQYF. V and J are TRBV11-2 and TRBJ2-5, with D perhaps matching TRBD2 (6 bases). CDR3 length: 15 amino acids. Germline loops: CDR1 SGHAT, CDR2 FQNNGV. V was shortened by 5 bases and J by 5 bases, with 18 bases between the two germline ends.

This clonotype was detected ten times or more. The CDR3 spells CATSRDKLRDSPYEQYF. The CDR3 DNA sequence: TGTGCCACCAGCAGAGATAAGCTCCGGGACAGCCCCTACGAGCAGTACTTC. This chain joins TRBV15 and TRBJ2-7; 7 bases map to TRBD1. After removal of 0 bases from V and 2 bases from J, the junction contained 10 bases not matched to a gene. Per the germline V gene, CDR1 is LNHNV and CDR2 is YYDKDF (reference sequence). This CDR3 contains 17 residues.

This clonotype has ten or more counts. Its ends do not fully match the called genes, so a read error is possible. The chain combines TRBV5-1 with TRBJ2-5; D perhaps matches TRBD1 (6 bases). CDR1 and CDR2 from the germline V gene are SGHRS and YFSETQ. CDR3 size: 15 residues. The CDR3 is CASSGTPRGVETQYF. The CDR3, as DNA: TGCGCCAGCAGCGGCACCCCCAGGGGCGTGGAGACCCAATACTTC.

This clonotype was seen once. This chain joins TRBV11-2 and TRBJ2-5; 7 bases are a match to TRBD2. CDR3 length: 16 amino acids. From germline, CDR1 is SGHAT and CDR2 FQNNGV. Trimming cost V 4 bases and J 5 bases; bases outside gene matches: 13. For the CDR3, the DNA is TGTGCCAGCAGCTACTCAAGCGGGATGGAGTGGGAGACCCAGTACTTC. This encodes CASSYSSGMEWETQYF. The whole variable domain, filled in from reference TRBV11-2 and TRBJ2-5, reads EAGVAQSPRYKIIEKRQSVAFWCNPISGHATLYWYQQILGQGPKLLIQFQNNGVVDDSQLPKDRFSAERLKGVDSTLKIQPAKLEDSAVYLCASSYSSGMEWETQYFGPGTRLLVL.

The chain has TRBV5-1 and TRBJ2-5; 7 bases are a match to TRBD2. J was trimmed by 2 bases and V by 6 bases; bases with no gene match: 16. The CDR3 runs to 17 residues. Germline V gives CDR1 SGHRS, CDR2 YFSETQ. CDR3: CASTKGPLAAKQETQYF. The CDR3 DNA reads as TGCGCCAGCACTAAAGGTCCCCTAGCGGCAAAGCAAGAGACCCAGTACTTC.

The table lists this clonotype with a few counts. The V gene is TRBV27, the J gene TRBJ2-2; D remains unclear. Germline V gene lookup returns CDR1 MNHEY and CDR2 SMNVEV (reference sequence). V dropped 5 bases and J dropped 1 base, with 11 bases sitting between them. The CDR3 is made up of 15 amino acids. The CDR3 sequence is CASSRLDKNTGELFF. The CDR3, as DNA: TGTGCCAGCAGTAGACTCGACAAGAACACCGGGGAGCTGTTTTTT.

Many counts were recorded for this clonotype. The rearrangement joins TRBV6-1 to TRBJ1-5, with a weak D call TRBD1 (6 bases). The CDR3 is made up of 14 amino acids. Germline loops: CDR1 MNHNS, CDR2 SASEGT. The germline V and J ends were trimmed by 4 bases and 6 bases, with 13 bases remaining between them. CDR3 region: CASSVQQGIQPQHF. The CDR3 nucleotides are TGTGCCAGCAGTGTTCAGCAGGGGATTCAGCCCCAGCATTTT.